The 28 T cell receptor beta chains below all came from one sample that was sequenced in a study of CD8 T cells in ankylosing spondylitis. Regarding the study as a whole: Among TCR beta sequences, a motif of eight or nine highly homologous variants appeared characteristic of ankylosing spondylitis blood.

No antigen has been assigned to these receptors. TCRdb re-analysed the 5' RACE reads in MiXCR, keeping a single row per CDR3 protein. The sample lists about 750,000 distinct CDR3 sequences; around 17% were seen once. Sample: blood, either unsorted or a sorted T cell fraction (not recorded which). The receptors here all came from a male donor with ankylosing spondylitis.

The chain employs TRBV12-3 or TRBV12-4 and TRBJ2-1; possible D gene TRBD2, 5 bases. The CDR3 runs to 14 residues. Deletions cut 3 bases from V and 5 bases from J, with 11 bases between. The CDR3 loop reads CASSFTRVNNEQFF. CDR3 in DNA: TGTGCCAGCAGTTTCACGCGGGTGAACAATGAGCAGTTCTTC.

The V call is TRBV11-2, the J call TRBJ2-7; D remains ambiguous. V was clipped by 3 bases and J by 5 bases, with 8 bases between them. This CDR3 has 12 amino acids. Per the germline V gene, CDR1 is SGHAT and CDR2 is FQNNGV. In DNA, the CDR3 is TGTGCCAGCAGCTTCCCATCGGACGAGCAGTACTTC. Protein product: CASSFPSDEQYF. The variable domain in full, with the rest retrieved from reference TRBV11-2 and TRBJ2-7, is EAGVAQSPRYKIIEKRQSVAFWCNPISGHATLYWYQQILGQGPKLLIQFQNNGVVDDSQLPKDRFSAERLKGVDSTLKIQPAKLEDSAVYLCASSFPSDEQYFGPGTRLTVT.

The chain joins TRBV29-1 to TRBJ2-1; D may be TRBD2 (6 bases). Trimming cost V 3 bases and J 6 bases, with 9 bases left between them. The CDR3 length is 12 residues. Germline V gene data show CDR1 as SQVTM and CDR2 as ANQGSEA. CDR3 in DNA: TGCAGCGTTGACAACGGGAGCAATGAGCAGTTCTTC. Translating gives CSVDNGSNEQFF.

This clonotype was found many times. This sequence joins TRBV11-1 and TRBJ1-1, with TRBD1 as a possible D gene (5 bases). Germline CDR1 SGHAT, CDR2 FQDESV (reference sequence). This CDR3 region has 18 residues. V lost 1 base, J lost 0 bases, and 18 bases lay in between. The CDR3 nucleotides read TGTGCCAGCAGCTTAGGGCAGGGTACGGAAATTGTGAACACTGAAGCTTTCTTT. Protein product: CASSLGQGTEIVNTEAFF.

A single count supports this clonotype. The V and J genes are TRBV7-9 and TRBJ2-1; the D is unclear. This CDR3 contains 16 residues. V was cut by 0 bases and J by 4 bases, with 13 bases left in between. CDR1 is SEHNR and CDR2 is FQNEAQ in the germline V gene (reference sequence). CDR3 protein: CASSLALSVSYNEQFF. The CDR3 region has the DNA TGTGCCAGCAGCTTAGCCCTGTCCGTCTCATACAATGAGCAGTTCTTC.

The rearrangement links TRBV29-1 to TRBJ1-2; TRBD1 aligns across 9 bases. The germline V gene has CDR1 SQVTM and CDR2 ANQGSEA. J gave up 4 bases and V 7 bases, and 7 bases lay outside the gene matches. The CDR3 totals 13 residues. CDR3 DNA sequence: TGCAGCGCCCGGACAGGGGTGGGCTATGGCTACACCTTC. Its translation is CSARTGVGYGYTF.

The gene calls are TRBV4-1 and TRBJ1-1, with 7 positions matching TRBD1. Germline V gene sequence: CDR1 MGHRA, CDR2 YSYEKL. Losses at the gene ends were 6 bases for V and 0 bases for J; bases not matched to a gene: 10. The CDR3 extends over 16 amino acids. The CDR3 DNA is TGCGCCAGCAGGCAAACTCCGGGACAGTTGAACACTGAAGCTTTCTTT. Translated, it gives CASRQTPGQLNTEAFF.

This clonotype has a handful of counts. The rearrangement joins TRBV24-1 to TRBJ1-5; a weak D match, TRBD1 (5 bases). This CDR3 comprises 13 residues. In germline, CDR1 is KGHDR, CDR2 SFDVKD. Trimming removed 5 bases at V and 5 bases at J, with 9 bases between. The CDR3 loop reads CATSGDSYQPQHF. In nucleotides, the CDR3 is TGTGCCACCAGTGGGGACTCCTATCAGCCCCAGCATTTT.

V and J are TRBV6-5 and TRBJ2-3, with D possibly matching TRBD1 (5 bases). This CDR3 is built from 17 residues. Germline V gives CDR1 MNHEY, CDR2 SVGAGI. V shed 2 bases and J shed 0 bases, with 15 bases lying between them. The CDR3 is CASSYVNKGLSTDTQYF. For the CDR3, the DNA is TGTGCCAGCAGTTACGTAAATAAGGGGCTGAGCACAGATACGCAGTATTTT.

Many counts were recorded for this clonotype. The gene calls are TRBV20-1 and TRBJ2-7, with 7 bases identical to TRBD1. CDR3 size: 13 residues. Looked up from germline, CDR1 is DFQATT and CDR2 is SNEGSKA (reference sequence). V was pared by 4 bases and J by 3 bases, with 6 bases of the junction left unmatched. The CDR3 region has the DNA TGCAGTGCTAAGGGACAGTCGGACTACGAGCAGTACTTC. The encoded protein is CSAKGQSDYEQYF.

This clonotype was detected a few times. The CDR3 nucleotides are TGCGCCAGCAGCCAAGACGGTTCAGGGTTCACTGAAGCTTTCTTT. Protein sequence: CASSQDGSGFTEAFF. This rearrangement joins TRBV4-3 to TRBJ1-1; D is possibly TRBD1 (5 bases). Germline CDR1 and CDR2: LGHNA and YSLEER. V dropped 0 bases and J dropped 4 bases, with 12 bases sitting between them. There are 15 residues in the CDR3.

This clonotype was counted at least ten times. The genes are TRBV7-9 and TRBJ1-6; D is ambiguous. CDR1 and CDR2 (germline): SEHNR, FQNEAQ (reference sequence). This CDR3 is built from 17 residues. V gave up 4 bases and J gave up 0 bases, with 13 bases separating them. CDR3 in amino acids: CASSSAGRSSYNSPLHF. The CDR3 nucleotides read TGTGCCAGCAGCTCCGCCGGACGTAGCTCCTATAATTCACCCCTCCACTTT.

This clonotype appeared a few times. The V and J genes are TRBV6-5 and TRBJ1-2; D gene uncertain. Trimming cost V 3 bases and J 3 bases, with 14 bases left between them. The CDR3 runs 15 residues. Germline V gene data show CDR1 as MNHEY and CDR2 as SVGAGI. CDR3 nucleotide sequence: TGTGCCAGCAGTTATTCGGAGGGAGGACACTATGGCTACACCTTC. It specifies CASSYSEGGHYGYTF.

The V gene is TRBV20-1, the J gene TRBJ1-1; D call uncertain. The CDR3 totals 13 residues. Germline lookup yields CDR1 DFQATT and CDR2 SNEGSKA (reference sequence). The V gene lost 3 bases and the J gene lost 0 bases, with 8 bases spanning the gap. CDR3 protein: CSARENMNTEAFF. The CDR3 nucleotides are TGCAGTGCTAGGGAAAACATGAACACTGAAGCTTTCTTT.

The chain has TRBV11-2 and TRBJ2-5; D tentatively reads TRBD1 or TRBD2 (5 bases each). CDR1 SGHAT and CDR2 FQNNGV come from the germline V gene. The V end lost 3 bases, the J end lost 6 bases, and 20 bases lay between the germline ends. This CDR3 has 16 residues. Written as DNA, the CDR3 is TGTGCCAGCAGCTTCGGGGTAGGAGAGGGGAGAAAGACCCAGTACTTC. Protein product: CASSFGVGEGRKTQYF.

V and J are TRBV27 and TRBJ1-1; D not certain. Trimming stripped 5 bases from V and 4 bases from J, with 14 bases between. CDR3 length: 14 residues. Per germline, CDR1 MNHEY and CDR2 SMNVEV (reference sequence). The CDR3, as DNA: TGTGCCAGCAGTACCCAACCAACGATCACTGAAGCTTTCTTT. Translated, it gives CASSTQPTITEAFF.

This chain links TRBV4-1 with TRBJ2-1; 7 bases are shared with TRBD2. V shed 5 bases, J shed 5 bases, and the junction held 9 bases outside the gene matches. CDR3 length equals 15 residues. The V gene's germline CDR1 is MGHRA and CDR2 YSYEKL. CDR3 amino acids: CASSIPGTKDNEQFF. In DNA, the CDR3 is TGCGCCAGCAGCATCCCCGGGACTAAAGACAATGAGCAGTTCTTC.

The chain recombines TRBV20-1 with TRBJ2-7; possibly TRBD1 for D (6 bases). CDR1 and CDR2 from the germline V gene are DFQATT and SNEGSKA (reference sequence). The CDR3 extends over 15 amino acids. With 5 bases removed from V and 0 bases from J, the gap between germline ends came to 17 bases. CDR3 loop: CSAESDSPGSYEQYF. The CDR3 DNA follows: TGCAGTGCTGAGTCGGACAGTCCAGGCTCCTACGAGCAGTACTTC.

The sample holds many counts of this clonotype. This rearrangement joins TRBV7-3 to TRBJ2-3; 9 nucleotides align to TRBD2. V shed 5 bases and J 0 bases; nucleotides not matched to a gene: 6. CDR3 size: 16 residues. Germline CDR1 SGHTA, CDR2 FQGTGA. The CDR3 sequence: CASSRMRGGSTDTQYF. The CDR3 DNA sequence: TGTGCCAGCAGCCGAATGCGGGGGGGAAGCACAGATACGCAGTATTTT.

V gene TRBV7-3 combines with J gene TRBJ1-6; 7 bases line up with TRBD1. V lost 5 bases and J lost 0; bases outside the gene matches: 1. The CDR3 has 15 amino acids. Looked up from germline, CDR1 is SGHTA and CDR2 is FQGTGA. CDR3 nucleotides: TGTGCCAGCAGCAGGGACAGCTCCTATAATTCACCCCTCCACTTT. It codes for CASSRDSSYNSPLHF.

This clonotype was seen a few times. V is TRBV28 and J is TRBJ2-5; perhaps TRBD2 as D (6 bases). Germline V gene data show CDR1 as MDHEN and CDR2 as SYDVKM. Between the trimmed V and J ends, which lost 2 bases and 0 bases, there was a span of 10 bases. The CDR3 contains 15 residues. DNA of the CDR3: TGTGCCAGCAGTTTAGCGGGACCCCACCAAGAGACCCAGTACTTC. It yields the protein CASSLAGPHQETQYF.

This clonotype occurred a few times. The chain employs TRBV9 and TRBJ1-5, with no clear D. Looked up from germline, CDR1 is SGDLS and CDR2 is YYNGEE. The CDR3 has 13 amino acids. V gave up 0 bases and J gave up 5 bases, with 6 bases separating them. DNA of the CDR3: TGTGCCAGCAGCGTAGATTGGGATCAGCCCCAGCATTTT. Translating it yields CASSVDWDQPQHF. Full variable domain (outside the CDR3, taken from reference TRBV9 and TRBJ1-5): DSGVTQTPKHLITATGQRVTLRCSPRSGDLSVYWYQQSLDQGLQFLIQYYNGEERAKGNILERFSAQQFPDLHSELNLSSLELGDSALYFCASSVDWDQPQHFGDGTRLSIL.

This clonotype was detected only a few times. The rearrangement uses TRBV29-1 and TRBJ2-1, with 10 bases matching TRBD2. The CDR3 is made up of 13 amino acids. Germline loops: CDR1 SQVTM, CDR2 ANQGSEA. For the CDR3, the DNA is TGCGCCACAGGAAGCGGGAGGGCGAGTGAGCAGTTCTTC. It codes for CATGSGRASEQFF.

The genes are TRBV12-3 or TRBV12-4 and TRBJ2-3, with D possibly matching TRBD2 (6 bases). The CDR3 is 16 residues long. V was shortened by 7 bases and J by 2 bases, with 19 bases between the two germline ends. The CDR3 region has the DNA TGTGCCAGCACCTTGCGGGACTCACTCTTCACAGATACGCAGTATTTT. Its protein product is CASTLRDSLFTDTQYF.

The chain combines TRBV12-3 or TRBV12-4 with TRBJ2-3; 15 nucleotides align to TRBD2. This CDR3 region has 18 residues. Germline trimming cut 7 bases from V and 5 bases from J; bases unmatched to any gene: 13. DNA for the CDR3: TGTGCCAGCACCTCTGGACTAGCGGGAGGGCGGGCTGGAGATACGCAGTATTTT. Residues: CASTSGLAGGRAGDTQYF.

Details on this clonotype: The junction does not match germline at one end; this may be a read error. The V and J genes are TRBV5-1 and TRBJ2-7; D unclear. Germline V gives CDR1 SGHRS, CDR2 YFSETQ. This CDR3 is built from 15 residues. For the CDR3, the DNA is TGCGCCAGCAGCTTGACCTTGGGGATCTCCTTCGAGCAGTACTTC. Translating gives CASSLTLGISFEQYF.

This chain connects TRBV28 to TRBJ2-2; D may be TRBD1 or TRBD2 (5 bases each). This CDR3 region has 15 residues. Per the germline V gene, CDR1 is MDHEN and CDR2 is SYDVKM. The V end lost 7 bases, the J end lost 4 bases, and 16 bases lay between the germline ends. The CDR3 sequence: CASKRGGPRTGELFF. For the CDR3, the DNA is TGTGCCAGCAAAAGGGGCGGGCCTCGCACCGGGGAGCTGTTTTTT. The full variable domain, in which reference TRBV28 and TRBJ2-2 provide the parts outside the CDR3, is DVKVTQSSRYLVKRTGEKVFLECVQDMDHENMFWYRQDPGLGLRLIYFSYDVKMKEKGDIPEGYSVSREKKERFSLILESASTNQTSMYLCASKRGGPRTGELFFGEGSRLTVL.

This clonotype has a handful of counts. The gene calls are TRBV9 and TRBJ1-1, with TRBD1 as a possible D gene (6 bases). Germline-derived CDR1 and CDR2 are SGDLS and YYNGEE. The CDR3 is 15 amino acids. The V end was cut by 0 bases, the J end by 5 bases, with 14 bases between. The CDR3 protein is CASSVEGGRGTEAFF. The CDR3 DNA reads as TGTGCCAGCAGCGTAGAGGGGGGAAGAGGAACTGAAGCTTTCTTT.